This entry is about one T cell receptor (beta chain). What it binds is not known. This specimen belongs to a study of cytomegalovirus exposure and HLA in healthy donors. Study results and caveats: In vitro experiments confirmed that three CMV-associated chains were specific for CMV antigens.

The CDR3 contains 23 residues. Germline CDR1 and CDR2: WNHNN and SYGVQD (reference sequence). V shed 6 bases, J shed 4 bases, and the junction held 30 bases outside the gene matches. The study ran its PCR with 60 Vbeta and 13 Jbeta primers. Profiling relied on immunoSEQ multiplex PCR, and the TCRdb table lists in-frame clones only, not all of them. The sample shows some 150,000 clones, 80% of them seen only once. V usage is TRBV10-1 and J usage is TRBJ2-3; TRBD2 agrees at 11 bases. Sequencing input: PBMCs. The sequence came from a man younger than 40 in good health and CMV-seronegative. The CDR3 is CASSKANPSVLPGASGRSDTQYF. The CDR3 DNA sequence: TGCGCCAGCAGCAAGGCTAATCCCTCGGTCCTCCCTGGGGCTAGCGGGAGGTCAGATACGCAGTATTTT.